This T cell receptor (beta chain) was profiled in a study of cytotoxic CD8 clonotypes in ibrutinib-treated CLL. As for the study in general: After a median of approximately 70 months, roughly 15 patients stayed remitted and some 12 progressed; responses had been partial in 24 and complete in 2. Response samples were drawn at a median of around 11 months of treatment, range 6 to 36. Broader study findings: Baseline values of clonality outstripped age-matched healthy donors and followed circulating CD8+ T-cell counts. Public clonotypes showed up rarely, and on treatment they shrank or held steady.

This CDR3 is built from 13 residues. Deletions cut 6 bases from V and 1 base from J, with 9 bases between. In germline, CDR1 is SEHNR, CDR2 FQNEAQ (reference sequence). Libraries were prepared by immunoSEQ multiplex PCR; TCRdb keeps only in-frame clonotypes and omits some of them. The sample records 65,000 to 95,000 clones, about 86% being singletons. As concerns this clone: The antigen is unknown.

Specimen: PBMCs, collected before ibrutinib treatment. This clonotype originated in a human donor with chronic lymphocytic leukemia. J is TRBJ1-2 and V is TRBV7-9; D ambiguous. CDR3 region: CASRQTYNYGYTF. The CDR3 DNA follows: TGTGCCAGCAGGCAGACCTATAACTATGGCTACACCTTC.